The entry below gives a single T cell receptor beta chain sequence along with its context. Its antigen is not yet known. No base quality information exists; no much larger clone differs at one position. From its cysteine to its phenylalanine, the CDR3 spans 18 amino acids. Only CDR3 DNA is held: 54 bases, read in frame from base 1. CDR1 and CDR2, per the germline V gene, are SGDLS and YYNGEE. At the junction V is shortened by 2 bases and J by 3 bases; bases outside the gene matches: 13. The sample belongs to a study of T cell responses to AZD1222 COVID-19 vaccine (dated by TCRdb to the early 2020s). Notes on the research overall: AZD1222 recipients given second doses at about 4 weeks or at about 12 weeks were pooled, since spike-specific TCR depth and breadth were not found to differ between the two schedules. Trial participants were enrolled by age into subgroups of 18-55, 56-69 and 70-plus years, and roughly 150, 30 and 60 TCR-sequenced participants, respectively, were included in these subgroups. TCR sequencing covered over 230 trial participants: roughly 200 given two doses of AZD1222 and around 26 given two doses of MenACWY control vaccine. What the work shows at the level of the full study, not this receptor alone: Epitopes outside the regions mutated in the B.1.351 and B.1.1.7 variants were reportedly recognized by nearly half of the unique spike-specific TCRs. After two AZD1222 doses, both the breadth and the depth of spike-specific TCRs were significantly higher than at day 0 and than in MenACWY recipients. Participants were mostly white British, with more females than males. The authors suggested clonal diversity may have been underestimated. Conclusions about previously exposed vaccinees are limited, since just a handful of AZD1222 recipients were seropositive for SARS-CoV-2 at baseline. Because no day 14 peak-response samples were available, the repertoires could be characterized only after the peak T cell response. CD4 TCRs associated with the vaccine covered the entire spike protein, and the dominant responses were in regions 160-218 and 743-854. In the small 56-69-year group, the increase in depth fell short of significance, most likely because of low power.

The CDR3 regions of human TCRbeta chains were subjected to immunosequencing. The authors processed their data as follows. TCRs in the repertoires were compared against a reference library of SARS-CoV-2-specific TCRs that had been generated with the MIRA antigen-specificity platform. Breadth was defined as the fraction of unique TCRs that were SARS-CoV-2-associated, and depth was defined as the fraction of total T cells that were SARS-CoV-2-associated. Using the MIRA data, each spike-specific TCR was assigned both to the spike region to which the TCR was reactive and to a CD4 or CD8 class. Log10-transformed breadth and depth values were compared by one-way ANOVA with Sidak's multiple comparisons tests. Not all clones reach the TCRdb copy of this immuneACCESS table, which keeps in-frame sequences only. Checked studies attribute under half of the gap to unresolved V genes and leave the rest unexplained. That table gives V, J and clone size, and the DNA gave D and trimming. The sample table holds 140,000 to 150,000 clones, of which roughly nine tenths were seen once. The top ten clonotypes cover about 4.7% of the sample.

What the time point label conveys for this sample: baseline before first vaccination. Samples from vaccinated people were obtained from the UK trials COV001 and COV002, which included a single-blind randomized controlled phase 2/3 trial of AZD1222 (ChAdOx1 nCoV-19) in healthy adults. Trial participant PBMC samples were collected at day 0 and day 28 after the second dose for TCRbeta chain sequencing. This specimen consisted of peripheral blood, obtained on day 0 of AZD1222 vaccination. The rearrangement combines TRBV9 with TRBJ2-7; 11 bases in the middle match TRBD2. The receptor was derived from an adult in good health. At the DNA level, the sequence is TGTGCCAGCAGCGTCTGTCTTTGTCTGACTAGCGGGAACTACGAGCAGTACTTC. It is translated as CASSVCLCLTSGNYEQYF.